This passage covers 3 T cell receptor beta chains from one sample sequenced in a study of blood T cell repertoires in COVID-19. Only in-frame clones appear in the TCRdb table, and some are missing; sequencing was by immunoSEQ multiplex PCR. Counted here are 120,000 or so clones, 81% occurring once; the ten biggest clones make up roughly a sixth. Input material: peripheral blood. The receptors shown here come from a man aged 25 to 45 with COVID-19, enrolled during active disease.

The V and J genes are TRBV29-1 and TRBJ1-3; 7 bases fit TRBD1. The germline gives CDR1 SQVTM, CDR2 ANQGSEA. This CDR3 region has 16 residues. The J segment lost 2 bases and the V segment lost 0 bases, leaving 7 bases of the junction unmatched. CDR3 bases: TGCAGCGTTGAAGAGGGGCCAGGGGGGACTGGAAACACCATATATTTT. Translating it yields CSVEEGPGGTGNTIYF.

The V gene is TRBV27, the J gene TRBJ2-1; D perhaps matches TRBD2 (7 bases). The germline gives CDR1 MNHEY, CDR2 SMNVEV (reference sequence). Trimming stripped 2 bases from V and 10 bases from J, with 18 bases between. The CDR3 covers 15 residues. The DNA of the CDR3 is TGTGCCAGCAGTTTAACGAGAGGTAGGGGGGGAGAGCAGTTCTTC. Protein sequence: CASSLTRGRGGEQFF.

This clone has a single count. The gene calls are TRBV11-2 and TRBJ2-1, with D perhaps TRBD1 (6 bases). Trimming cost V 1 base and J 4 bases, with 14 bases left between them. The germline V gene encodes CDR1 SGHAT and CDR2 FQNNGV. This CDR3 is built from 16 residues. The CDR3 loop is CASSLAAGANYNEQFF. The CDR3 nucleotides read TGTGCCAGCAGCTTAGCAGCAGGGGCGAATTACAATGAGCAGTTCTTC.